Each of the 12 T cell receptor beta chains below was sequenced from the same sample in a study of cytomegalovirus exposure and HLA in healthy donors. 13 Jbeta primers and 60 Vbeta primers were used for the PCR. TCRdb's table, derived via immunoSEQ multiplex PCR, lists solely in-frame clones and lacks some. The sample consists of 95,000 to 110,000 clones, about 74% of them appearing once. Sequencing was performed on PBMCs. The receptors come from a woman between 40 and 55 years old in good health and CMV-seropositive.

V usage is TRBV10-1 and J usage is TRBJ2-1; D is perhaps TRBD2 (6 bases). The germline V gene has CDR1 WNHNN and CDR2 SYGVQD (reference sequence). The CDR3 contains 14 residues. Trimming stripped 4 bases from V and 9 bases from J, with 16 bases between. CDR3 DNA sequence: TGCGCCAGCAGTGCGGGACTCACCGGGGGTGAGCAGTTCTTC. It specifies CASSAGLTGGEQFF.

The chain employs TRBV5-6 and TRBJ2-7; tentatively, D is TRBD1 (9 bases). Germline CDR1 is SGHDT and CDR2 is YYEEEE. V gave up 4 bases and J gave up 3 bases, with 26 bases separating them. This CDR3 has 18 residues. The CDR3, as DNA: TGTGCCAGCAGCGGACAGGGGAGAGCGGGGGATCTCGTCTACGAGCAGTACTTC. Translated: CASSGQGRAGDLVYEQYF.

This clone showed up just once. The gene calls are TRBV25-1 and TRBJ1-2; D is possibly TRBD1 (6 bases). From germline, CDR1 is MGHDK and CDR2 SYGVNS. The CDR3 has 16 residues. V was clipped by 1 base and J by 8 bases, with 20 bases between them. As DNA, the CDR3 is TGTGCCAGCAGTGAATTCGGGGGAGGGGGTTATAGGGGCTACACCTTC. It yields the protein CASSEFGGGGYRGYTF.

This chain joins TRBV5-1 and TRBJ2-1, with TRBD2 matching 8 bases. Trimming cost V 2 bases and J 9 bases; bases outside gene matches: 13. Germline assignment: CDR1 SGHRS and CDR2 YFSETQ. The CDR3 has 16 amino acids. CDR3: CASSLTSPAGDGEQFF. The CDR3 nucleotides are TGCGCCAGCAGCTTAACGTCCCCAGCGGGGGACGGTGAGCAGTTCTTC. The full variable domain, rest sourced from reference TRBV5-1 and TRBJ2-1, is KAGVTQTPRYLIKTRGQQVTLSCSPISGHRSVSWYQQTPGQGLQFLFEYFSETQRNKGNFPGRFSGRQFSNSRSEMNVSTLELGDSALYLCASSLTSPAGDGEQFFGPGTRLTVL.

The CDR3 reads CASSLGHEQFF. The CDR3, as DNA: TGTGCCAGCAGCCTGGGACACGAGCAGTTCTTC. This chain links TRBV7-3 with TRBJ2-1; the D gene is possibly TRBD1 (6 bases). Looked up from germline, CDR1 is SGHTA and CDR2 is FQGTGA. The V end lost 5 bases, the J end lost 10 bases, and 9 bases lay between the germline ends. The CDR3 sequence is 11 residues long.

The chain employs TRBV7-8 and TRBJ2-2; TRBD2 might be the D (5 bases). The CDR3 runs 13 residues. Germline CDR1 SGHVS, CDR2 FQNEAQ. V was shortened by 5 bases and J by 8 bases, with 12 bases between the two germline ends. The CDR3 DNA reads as TGTGCCAGCAGCCTGCCTAGGACTGGGGAGCTGTTTTTT. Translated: CASSLPRTGELFF.

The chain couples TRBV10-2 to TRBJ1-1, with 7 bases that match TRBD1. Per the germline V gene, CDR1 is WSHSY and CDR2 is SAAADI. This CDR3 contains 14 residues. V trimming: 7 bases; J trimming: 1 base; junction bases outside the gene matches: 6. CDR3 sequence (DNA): TGCGCCAGCAACAGGGGAAAGGGGAACACTGAAGCTTTCTTT. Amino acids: CASNRGKGNTEAFF.

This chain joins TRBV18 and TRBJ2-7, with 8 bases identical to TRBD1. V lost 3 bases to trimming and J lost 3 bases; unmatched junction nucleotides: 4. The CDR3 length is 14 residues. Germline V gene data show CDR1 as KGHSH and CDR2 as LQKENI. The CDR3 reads CASSPIQGDYEQYF. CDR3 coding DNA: TGTGCCAGCTCACCGATACAGGGGGACTACGAGCAGTACTTC.

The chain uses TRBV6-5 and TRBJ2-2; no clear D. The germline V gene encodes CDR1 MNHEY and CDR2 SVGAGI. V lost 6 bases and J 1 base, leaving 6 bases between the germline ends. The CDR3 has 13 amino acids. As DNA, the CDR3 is TGTGCCAGCAGGACGGGGAACACCGGGGAGCTGTTTTTT. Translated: CASRTGNTGELFF.

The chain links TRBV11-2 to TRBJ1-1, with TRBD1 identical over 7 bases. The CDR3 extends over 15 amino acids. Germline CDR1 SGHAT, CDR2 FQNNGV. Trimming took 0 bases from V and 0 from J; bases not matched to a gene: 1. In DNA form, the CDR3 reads TGTGCCAGCAGCTTAGATAGGGGGCTGAACACTGAAGCTTTCTTT. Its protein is CASSLDRGLNTEAFF.

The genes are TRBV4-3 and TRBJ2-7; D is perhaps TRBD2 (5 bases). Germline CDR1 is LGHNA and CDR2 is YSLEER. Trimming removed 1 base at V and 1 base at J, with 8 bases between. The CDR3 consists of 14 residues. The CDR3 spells CASSQGGSSYEQYF. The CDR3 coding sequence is TGCGCCAGCAGCCAAGGAGGGAGTTCCTACGAGCAGTACTTC.

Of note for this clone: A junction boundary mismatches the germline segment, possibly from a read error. The CDR3, as DNA: TGTGCCAGCAGCTTAGGGACAGCTAACTATGGCCACACCTTC. Residues: CASSLGTANYGHTF. This sequence joins TRBV5-6 and TRBJ1-2, with 7 bases that match TRBD1. The CDR3 has 14 residues. CDR1 and CDR2 (germline): SGHDT, YYEEEE.